This T cell receptor beta chain was observed in a study of human T cells and chemical hapten exposure (dated by TCRdb to the early 2020s). Background on the whole study: For sensitization, 2% DPC in acetone was applied to a roughly 2 cm by roughly 2 cm area of upper inner arm skin. Most of the patients in the cohort were female, and the cohort covered alopecia areata with under or over 50% scalp involvement, alopecia totalis and alopecia universalis. Libraries were combined into a pool for sequencing, and differences in TCR yield between samples came mainly from small differences in library volumes within the pool. Patient blood was sampled pre-sensitization (week 0) and at 2, 6 and about 24 weeks after DPC sensitization. Patch tests used Finn chambers with 0.01% DPC on the upper back, scored after 6 days by International Contact Dermatitis Research Group standards. Throughout the study period of 20 to 30 weeks, patients also received therapeutic DPC doses to the scalp every week. Peripheral blood TCR repertoire changes were tracked in vivo in alopecia patients during primary and secondary sensitization to the hapten diphenylcyclopropenone (DPC). Roughly 30 alopecia patients provided blood for TCR sequencing at one to four time points (pre-sensitization, 2, 6 and 24 weeks).

According to the germline V gene, CDR1 reads KGHSH and CDR2 reads LQKENI. The CDR3, from cysteine to phenylalanine, totals 15 residues. Only the CDR3 DNA stays, 45 bases, in frame from base 1. Trimming removed 0 bases from V and 0 bases from J, leaving 9 bases between the germline ends. For this clonotype: No antigen is known for it. The sample holds no much larger clone one base away, and base qualities are not on file.

Library generation was performed with RACE. TCRdb shows the sequencer as NextSeq 500. During library preparation, unique molecular identifiers were attached to individual cDNA molecules so that TCRs could be counted in a quantitative, reproducible way. Both TCR alpha and TCR beta chains were sequenced from each blood RNA sample. As for the authors' bioinformatics: Samples had a median of roughly 100,000 TCRs, with a range from 23,224 to 690,600. The Decombinator software suite was used to annotate V, J and CDR3 in the TCR reads. For the PS versus PT1 abundance plots, all samples were subsampled to the same number of TCRs (28,000). TCRs were defined as expanded if absent before sensitization and observed at least eight times at the 2-week time point. TCRdb itself trimmed the public reads at Q25 with fastp, ran MiXCR and retained productive beta chains. Rows are combined by CDR3 protein, so each entry shows the most common genes and DNA. TCRdb, not the authors, supplied the V and J calls. The sample has 150,000 to 200,000 distinct CDR3 sequences on record, 24% of them singletons. 2% to 3% of the sample lies in the top ten.

The sample's time point label is to be understood as: patch test 3, about 24 weeks after DPC sensitization. The label giving this sample's treatment or condition can be read as: therapeutic diphenylcyclopropenone sensitization with weekly scalp DPC. Blood at each patch-test visit was drawn before the patch test was applied. Eligible patients were aged 18 to 70, diagnosed with alopecia, deemed suitable for DPC therapy, and excluded if pregnant. Total RNA was extracted from unfractionated whole blood collected in Tempus Blood RNA tubes. The paper's findings and limits, for the study overall: Because all patients had alopecia, a presumed autoimmune disease, the immune response of the patients might differ from that of healthy individuals. Compared with pre-sensitization or healthy control sets, expanded TCRs formed significantly more large CDR3 similarity clusters, which is consistent with antigen-driven responses. Repeated subsampling changed both the strength of the expansion versus patch-test correlation and the threshold at which that correlation became significant. No change with DPC sensitization was found in the number of TCRs above 1 in 1000 frequency, and no evidence of global repertoire structure alterations was found. Patch test score was positively correlated with the number of PT1 expanded TCRs, with significance at thresholds 8, 16 and 32 but not at 4.

The receptor chain draws on TRBV18 and TRBJ2-7, with TRBD1 perhaps the D gene, on 6 matching bases. The clonotype comes from a woman aged 40 to 55 with alopecia areata. Some clones in this sample may be carry-over from other donors' samples. Here the sequenced sample was whole blood, taken in connection with sensitization to the hapten diphenylcyclopropenone (DPC). The sequenced DNA: TGTGCCAGCTCACCACCGGGACACAGCTCCTACGAGCAGTACTTC. Translated, it gives CASSPPGHSSYEQYF.